This TCR beta chain was sequenced in a study of blood T cell repertoires in COVID-19. Study at large: The United States, Italy and Spain provided the acute and convalescent COVID-19 samples. Sample material is recorded as cDNA or gDNA derived from T cells, B-cell-depleted T cells, or PBMCs.

Per the original methods: Researchers report that nucleated cell counts were estimated from reference gene primer amplification. Clones were sequenced by immunoSEQ multiplex PCR, and TCRdb holds only the in-frame ones, with some missing. V, J and clone size derive from that table, while D and trimming were established from the DNA sequence. The sample carries about 380,000 clones, around 84% recorded once. V dropped 6 bases and J dropped 7 bases, with 16 bases sitting between them. Germline V gene data show CDR1 as MNHEY and CDR2 as SMNVEV (reference sequence). The CDR3 spans 15 residues. This sequence originates from a human donor with acute or convalescent COVID-19. The donor label of this sample is uncertain. The specimen sequenced was peripheral blood. The genes are TRBV27 and TRBJ1-6; D unclear. The CDR3 is CASRLFFATNSPLHF. DNA of the CDR3: TGTGCCAGCAGACTATTTTTCGCCACCAATTCACCCCTCCACTTT.